A selection of T cell receptor beta chains follows, all from one sample in a study of CD8+ T cells in alopecia areata. Clones were read by immunoSEQ multiplex PCR, and TCRdb kept only the in-frame ones, dropping some. The sample has 120,000 to 150,000 clones; 85% to 90% are singletons. The sample was CD8+ T cells sorted from blood, taken at week 0. These receptors all stem from a human donor with alopecia areata. Each CDR3 is given with its conserved first and last residue. D genes are given only for firm matches. Clone size appears in some rows only: once, few, many, or a class for an expanded clone.

>TRBV29-1|.|.|TRBJ2-7
CSVSGAHTTEQYF
TGCAGCGTTTCGGGGGCACACACTACGGAGCAGTACTTC
>TRBV4-1|TRBD1|.|TRBJ2-7
CASSRGQAYEQYF
TGCGCCAGCAGCCGGGGACAGGCCTACGAGCAGTACTTC
>TRBV27|.|.|TRBJ2-7
CASSLSFGAQYF
TGTGCCAGCAGTTTATCGTTTGGGGCGCAGTACTTC
>TRBV29-1|TRBD2|.|TRBJ2-7
CSVDGLAGVYEQYF
TGCAGCGTTGACGGACTAGCGGGAGTCTACGAGCAGTACTTC
>TRBV25-1|.|.|TRBJ1-1
CASSFPGRGDTEAFF
TGTGCCAGCAGTTTCCCAGGGAGAGGGGACACTGAAGCTTTCTTT
>TRBV7-8|TRBD1|.|TRBJ1-1
CASSLEQGAPNTEAFF
TGTGCCAGCAGCTTAGAACAGGGGGCCCCGAACACTGAAGCTTTCTTT
>TRBV27|TRBD1|once|TRBJ2-7
CASSYRGTLYEQYF
TGTGCCAGCAGTTACAGGGGAACTCTATACGAGCAGTACTTC
>TRBV2|.|.|TRBJ1-1
CASSELREQAEAFF
TGTGCCAGCAGTGAATTGAGGGAGCAGGCTGAAGCTTTCTTT
>TRBV7-9|.|.|TRBJ2-1
CASKMDNNEQFF
TGTGCCAGCAAAATGGATAACAATGAGCAGTTCTTC
>TRBV29-1|.|.|TRBJ2-7
CSVEERDTSYEQYF
TGCAGCGTTGAAGAGAGGGACACTTCCTACGAGCAGTACTTC
>TRBV30|.|.|TRBJ2-2
CACQGRGTGELFF
TGTGCCTGCCAAGGGCGCGGCACCGGGGAGCTGTTTTTT
>TRBV27|TRBD1|.|TRBJ1-1
CASSLGTGRTEAFF
TGTGCCAGCAGTTTGGGGACAGGGCGCACTGAAGCTTTCTTT
>TRBV11-2|.|.|TRBJ2-7
CASSRDTGGVEQYF
TGTGCCAGCAGCAGGGATACCGGGGGCGTCGAGCAGTACTTC
>TRBV29-1|.|.|TRBJ1-5
CSGRNSNQPQHF
TGCAGCGGACGGAATAGCAATCAGCCCCAGCATTTT
>TRBV27|TRBD2|.|TRBJ2-2
CASSFPRLARTGELFF
TGTGCCAGCAGTTTCCCTCGACTAGCGAGAACCGGGGAGCTGTTTTTT
>TRBV7-9|.|.|TRBJ1-1
CASSGSGTRMNTEAFF
TGTGCCAGCAGCGGATCCGGGACACGGATGAACACTGAAGCTTTCTTT
>TRBV7-9|TRBD1|.|TRBJ2-7
CASTETGDEQYF
TGTGCCAGCACCGAAACAGGGGACGAGCAGTACTTC
>TRBV15|TRBD1|.|TRBJ1-1
CATSRDGQGPNTEAFF
TGTGCCACCAGCAGAGATGGACAGGGACCGAACACTGAAGCTTTCTTT
>TRBV7-6|.|.|TRBJ2-1
CASSSRSGLAYNEQFF
TGTGCCAGCAGCTCACGCTCGGGTCTTGCCTACAATGAGCAGTTCTTC
>TRBV4-1|.|.|TRBJ2-1
CASSQLASGYEQFF
TGCGCCAGCAGCCAACTCGCAAGCGGGTATGAGCAGTTCTTC
>TRBV2|.|.|TRBJ2-7
CASSEAGVMGYSYEQYF
TGTGCCAGCAGTGAGGCAGGGGTAATGGGTTACTCCTACGAGCAGTACTTC
>TRBV5-1|TRBD2|.|TRBJ2-1
CASSLATSGGSYNEQFF
TGCGCCAGCAGCTTGGCGACTAGCGGGGGCTCCTACAATGAGCAGTTCTTC
>TRBV6-1|.|.|TRBJ2-2
CASRTQGTGELFF
TGTGCCAGCAGGACCCAGGGAACCGGGGAGCTGTTTTTT
>TRBV27|TRBD1|.|TRBJ2-1
CATRTGFSEQFF
TGTGCCACCAGGACAGGGTTCAGTGAGCAGTTCTTC
>TRBV30|.|.|TRBJ2-3
CAWRGTGPAQYF
TGTGCCTGGAGGGGAACAGGACCCGCGCAGTATTTT
>TRBV30|TRBD1|.|TRBJ1-2
CAYRGQAYGYTF
TGTGCCTACAGGGGACAAGCATATGGCTACACCTTC
>TRBV6-5|TRBD2|many|TRBJ2-3
CASRSGLAGTDTQYF
TGTGCCAGCAGATCAGGACTAGCTGGGACAGATACGCAGTATTTT
>TRBV29-1|.|few|TRBJ2-7
CSVEDPRSGGDYEQYF
TGCAGCGTTGAAGATCCTCGATCCGGCGGAGACTACGAGCAGTACTTC
>TRBV11-3|.|.|TRBJ2-1
CASSLDEGVEQFF
TGTGCCAGCAGCTTAGATGAAGGCGTTGAGCAGTTCTTC
>TRBV7-9|.|.|TRBJ2-1
CATSLETRIDEQFF
TGTGCCACCTCCCTTGAAACTAGGATCGATGAGCAGTTCTTC
>TRBV7-6|.|.|TRBJ2-2
CASSSETGELFF
TGTGCCAGCAGCTCGGAGACCGGGGAGCTGTTTTTT
>TRBV7-9|.|.|TRBJ2-3
CASSLVPARTQYF
TGTGCCAGCAGCTTAGTTCCAGCCCGCACGCAGTATTTT
>TRBV15|.|.|TRBJ1-1
CATRRRGTEAFF
TGTGCCACCAGGAGGAGGGGAACTGAAGCTTTCTTT
>TRBV25-1|.|once|TRBJ1-2
CASSEPYGYTF
TGTGCCAGCAGTGAACCCTATGGCTACACCTTC
>TRBV11-2|TRBD2|.|TRBJ2-2
CASSLDFYGLAEGLSELFF
TGTGCCAGCAGCTTAGATTTTTACGGACTAGCGGAAGGGTTGTCGGAGCTGTTTTTT
>TRBV6-5|TRBD1|.|TRBJ2-5
CASSYAGQGSEAQYF
TGTGCCAGCAGTTACGCCGGACAGGGCTCCGAGGCCCAGTACTTC
>TRBV5-1|.|.|TRBJ2-1
CASSLEPVRGRNEQFF
TGCGCCAGCAGCTTGGAGCCTGTACGTGGGCGCAATGAGCAGTTCTTC
>TRBV6-5|.|.|TRBJ1-2
CASSYSSGAYGYTF
TGTGCCAGCAGTTACTCTTCGGGGGCCTATGGCTACACCTTC
>TRBV19|.|.|TRBJ2-1
CASSIARPQYNEQFF
TGTGCCAGTAGTATCGCCAGGCCGCAATACAATGAGCAGTTCTTC
>TRBV27|.|.|TRBJ2-7
CASSTVIVSRDEQYF
TGTGCCAGCAGTACCGTAATAGTCTCAAGGGACGAGCAGTACTTC
>TRBV23-1|.|.|TRBJ2-7
CASSPGGEQYF
TGCGCCAGCAGTCCCGGAGGCGAGCAGTACTTC